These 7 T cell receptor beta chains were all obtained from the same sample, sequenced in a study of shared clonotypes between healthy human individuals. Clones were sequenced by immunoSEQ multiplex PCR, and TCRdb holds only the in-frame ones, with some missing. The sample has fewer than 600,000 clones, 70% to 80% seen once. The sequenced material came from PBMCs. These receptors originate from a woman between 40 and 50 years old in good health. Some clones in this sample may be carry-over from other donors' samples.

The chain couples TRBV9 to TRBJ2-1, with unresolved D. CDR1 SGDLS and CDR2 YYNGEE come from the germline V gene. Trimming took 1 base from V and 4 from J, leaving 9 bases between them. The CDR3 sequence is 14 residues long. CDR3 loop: CASSVSPLYNEQFF. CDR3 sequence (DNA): TGTGCCAGCAGCGTATCCCCCCTTTACAATGAGCAGTTCTTC.

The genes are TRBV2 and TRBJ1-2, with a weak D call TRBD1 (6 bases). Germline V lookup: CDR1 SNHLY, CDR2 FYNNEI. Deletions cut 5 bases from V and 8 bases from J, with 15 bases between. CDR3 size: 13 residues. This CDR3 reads CASSFSGADGYTF. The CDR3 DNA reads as TGTGCCAGCAGTTTCTCGGGGGCCGACGGCTACACCTTC.

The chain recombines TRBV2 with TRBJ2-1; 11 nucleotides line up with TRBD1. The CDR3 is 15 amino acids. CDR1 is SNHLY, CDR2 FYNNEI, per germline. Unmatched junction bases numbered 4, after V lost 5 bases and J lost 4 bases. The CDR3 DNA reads TGTGCCAGCAGTATGGACAGGGGGCCTTACAATGAGCAGTTCTTC. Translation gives CASSMDRGPYNEQFF.

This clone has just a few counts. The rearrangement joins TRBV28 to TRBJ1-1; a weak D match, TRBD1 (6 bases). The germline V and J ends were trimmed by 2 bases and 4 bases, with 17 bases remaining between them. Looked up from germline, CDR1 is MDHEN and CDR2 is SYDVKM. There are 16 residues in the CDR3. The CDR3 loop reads CASSLGGAGVSTEAFF. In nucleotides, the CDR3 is TGTGCCAGCAGTTTAGGGGGAGCAGGGGTGAGCACTGAAGCTTTCTTT.

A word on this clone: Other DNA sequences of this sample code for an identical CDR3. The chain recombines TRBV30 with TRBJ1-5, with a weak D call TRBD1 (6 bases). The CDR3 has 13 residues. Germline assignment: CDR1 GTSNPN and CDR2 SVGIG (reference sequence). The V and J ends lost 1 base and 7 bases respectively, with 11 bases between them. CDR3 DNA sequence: TGTGCCTGGAGTGCCACAGGGACCCAGCCCCAGCATTTT. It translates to CAWSATGTQPQHF.

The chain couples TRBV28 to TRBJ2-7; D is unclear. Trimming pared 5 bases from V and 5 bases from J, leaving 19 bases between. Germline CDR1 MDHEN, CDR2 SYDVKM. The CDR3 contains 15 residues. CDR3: CASSPPNYLGNEQYF. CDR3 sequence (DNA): TGTGCCAGCAGTCCTCCGAATTATCTAGGGAACGAGCAGTACTTC.

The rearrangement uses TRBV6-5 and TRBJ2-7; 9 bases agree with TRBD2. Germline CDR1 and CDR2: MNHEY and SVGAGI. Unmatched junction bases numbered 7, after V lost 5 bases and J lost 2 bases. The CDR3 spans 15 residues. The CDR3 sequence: CASSPWTSEPYEQYF. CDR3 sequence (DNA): TGTGCCAGCAGTCCCTGGACTAGCGAACCCTACGAGCAGTACTTC.